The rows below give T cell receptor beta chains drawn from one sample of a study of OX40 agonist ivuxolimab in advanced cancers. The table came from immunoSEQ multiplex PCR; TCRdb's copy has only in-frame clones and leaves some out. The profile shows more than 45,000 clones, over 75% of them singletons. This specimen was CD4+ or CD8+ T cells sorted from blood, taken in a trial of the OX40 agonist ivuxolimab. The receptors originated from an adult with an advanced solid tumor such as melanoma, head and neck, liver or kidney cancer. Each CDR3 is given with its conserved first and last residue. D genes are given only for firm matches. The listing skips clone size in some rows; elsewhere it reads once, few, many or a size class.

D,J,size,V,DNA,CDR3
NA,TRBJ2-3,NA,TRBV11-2,TGTGCCAGCAGCTTAGGGCCTAGCGGCACAGATACGCAGTATTTT,CASSLGPSGTDTQYF
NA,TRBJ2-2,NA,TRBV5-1,TGCGCCAGCAGCTACTTCCCAGGGCTCAGAGTGAACACCGGGGAGCTGTTTTTT,CASSYFPGLRVNTGELFF
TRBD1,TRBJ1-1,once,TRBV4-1,TGCGCCAGCAGCCAAGGGGCAGGGGGGCGCAACACTGAAGCTTTCTTT,CASSQGAGGRNTEAFF
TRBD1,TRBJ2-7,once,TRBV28,TGTGCCAGCAGTTCTACAGGGGGCCTCTCCTACGAGCAGTACTTC,CASSSTGGLSYEQYF
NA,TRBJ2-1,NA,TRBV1,TGCACCAGCAGCCAAGATTGGCGGTGGGATGAGCAGTTCTTC,CTSSQDWRWDEQFF
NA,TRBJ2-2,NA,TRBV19,TGTGCCGAAGCGGACCCGAACACCGGGGAGCTGTTTTTT,CAEADPNTGELFF
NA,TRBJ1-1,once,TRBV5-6,TGTGCCAGCAGCTTAAACGGAATAAGACCTGAAGCTTTCTTT,CASSLNGIRPEAFF
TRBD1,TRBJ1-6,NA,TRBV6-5,TGTGCCAGCAGTTACGCCGGGACAGAGAATTCACCCCTCCACTTT,CASSYAGTENSPLHF
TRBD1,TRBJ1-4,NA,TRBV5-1,TGCGCCAGCAGCCCGGGGGCGACAGGGGTTAATGAAAAACTGTTTTTT,CASSPGATGVNEKLFF
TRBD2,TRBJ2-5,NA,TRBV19,TGTGCCAGTAGTATAGAGGGGGGCGGGAGGGCCTGGAAAGAGACCCAGTACTTC,CASSIEGGGRAWKETQYF
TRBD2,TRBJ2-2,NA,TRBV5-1,TGCGCCAGCAGGGCTAGCGGGAAGGCGAACACCGGGGAGCTGTTTTTT,CASRASGKANTGELFF
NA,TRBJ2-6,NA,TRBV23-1,TGCGCCAGCCCTCGGCGGAGCTCTGGGGCCAACGTCCTGACTTTC,CASPRRSSGANVLTF
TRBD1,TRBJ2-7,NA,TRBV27,TGTGCCAGCAGACGGGACAGGGCCTACGAGCAGTACTTC,CASRRDRAYEQYF
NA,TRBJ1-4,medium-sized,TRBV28,TGTGCCAGCAACCCTTGGACAGCTAATGAAAAACTGTTTTTT,CASNPWTANEKLFF
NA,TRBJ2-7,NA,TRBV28,TGTGCCAGCAGTCGGAAAGCGGGCGCGGCCGAGCAGTACTTC,CASSRKAGAAEQYF
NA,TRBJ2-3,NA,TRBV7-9,TGTGCCAGCAGCTTACAGGGTTTTGGGACAGATACGCAGTATTTT,CASSLQGFGTDTQYF
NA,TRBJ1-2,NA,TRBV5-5,TGTGCCAGCGCCGCGCACGCAAACTATGGCTACACCTTC,CASAAHANYGYTF
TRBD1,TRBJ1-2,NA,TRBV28,TGTGCCAGCAGCCCCTTGCTCCCGGGACAGGGAGGGGAAGGCTACACCTTC,CASSPLLPGQGGEGYTF
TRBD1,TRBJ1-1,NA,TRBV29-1,TGCAGCGTAGAGGACAGGCCGAGCGCGGAAGCTTTCTTT,CSVEDRPSAEAFF
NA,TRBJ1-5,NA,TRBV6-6,TGTGCCAGCAGTCGGGGGACCGATCAGCCCCAGCATTTT,CASSRGTDQPQHF
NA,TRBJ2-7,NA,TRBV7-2,TGTGCCAGCAGTTACGACTTCACCGCCTACGAGCAGTACTTC,CASSYDFTAYEQYF
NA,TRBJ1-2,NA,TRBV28,TGTGCCAGCAGTTTATCTGACCCGGGGTATGGCTACACCTTC,CASSLSDPGYGYTF
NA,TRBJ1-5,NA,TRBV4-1,TGCGCCAGCAGCCCCCAAAGCCCCGGGACTTCGATTAGCAATCAGCCCCAGCATTTT,CASSPQSPGTSISNQPQHF
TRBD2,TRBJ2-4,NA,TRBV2,TGTGCCAGCAGAGGGACTACCCTAGCCAAAAACATTCAGTACTTC,CASRGTTLAKNIQYF
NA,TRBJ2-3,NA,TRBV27,TGTGCCAGCAGTTTACGGCGGGATAAAGATACGCAGTATTTT,CASSLRRDKDTQYF
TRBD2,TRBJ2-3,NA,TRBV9,TGTGCCAGCAGCGTAGGTCTAACTAGCGGGAGCACAGATACGCAGTATTTT,CASSVGLTSGSTDTQYF
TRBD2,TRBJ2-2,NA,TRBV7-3,TGTGCCAGCAGCACTACTAGCGTGGGCGGGGAGCTGTTTTTT,CASSTTSVGGELFF
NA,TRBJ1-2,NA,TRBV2,TGTGCCAGTAGGGGACTCCCCGGGAGTGGCTACACCTTC,CASRGLPGSGYTF
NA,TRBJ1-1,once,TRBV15,TGTGCCACCAGCAGAGACAACTTGAACACTGAAGCTTTCTTT,CATSRDNLNTEAFF
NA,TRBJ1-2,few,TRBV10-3,TGTGCCATCAGTGAGAGGTCGGTGGAGTTGGGCTATGGCTACACCTTC,CAISERSVELGYGYTF
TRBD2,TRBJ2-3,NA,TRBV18,TGTGCCAGCTCACCAGGGACTAGCGGGAGCGGCCTGTGGGAGTATTTT,CASSPGTSGSGLWEYF
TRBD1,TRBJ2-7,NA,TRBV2,TGTGCCAGCAGCGGGGACAGGGGGCGCGGGAGCTCCTACGAGCAGTACTTC,CASSGDRGRGSSYEQYF
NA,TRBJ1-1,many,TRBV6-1,TGTGCCAGCAGGTATGGCGACACTGAAGCTTTCTTT,CASRYGDTEAFF
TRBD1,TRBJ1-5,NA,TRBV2,TGTGCCAGCAGTGAAGACTGGACAGGGGGACAGCCCCAGCATTTT,CASSEDWTGGQPQHF
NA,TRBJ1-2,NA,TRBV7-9,TGTGCCAGCAGCACAGGACGGCCAGGGGTAGTTAACTATGGCTACACCTTC,CASSTGRPGVVNYGYTF
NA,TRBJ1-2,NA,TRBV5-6,TGTGCCAGCAGCTTAACAGGAAGGGGCTATGGCTACACCTTC,CASSLTGRGYGYTF
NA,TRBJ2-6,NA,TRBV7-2,TGTGCCAGCAGCTCCCGTTCTGGGGCCAACGTCCTGACTTTC,CASSSRSGANVLTF
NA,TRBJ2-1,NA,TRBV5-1,TGCGCCAGCAGCTTCCCTTGGGACGGTGGATCCTACAATGAGCAGTTCTTC,CASSFPWDGGSYNEQFF
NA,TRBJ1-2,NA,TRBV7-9,TGTGCCAGCAGCTCCCTCCGGGGGGGGGACTATGGCTACACCTTC,CASSSLRGGDYGYTF
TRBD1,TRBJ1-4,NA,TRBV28,TGTGCCAGCAGTCTTACAGGGGGTTTTGATAGACTGTTTTTT,CASSLTGGFDRLFF
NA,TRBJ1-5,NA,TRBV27,TGTGCCAGCCGGGCGTGGGGGGGGAATCAGCCCCAGCATTTT,CASRAWGGNQPQHF
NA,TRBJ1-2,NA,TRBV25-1,TGTGCCAGCAGTGAACGCCTGGGGACTAACTATGGCTACACCTTC,CASSERLGTNYGYTF
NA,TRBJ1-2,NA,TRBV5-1,TGCGCCAGCAGCTTGTCCGGGGAAGCTAACTATGGCTACACCTTC,CASSLSGEANYGYTF